The 21 T cell receptor beta chains given below trace back to one sample, sequenced in a study of T cells after yellow fever vaccination. TCRdb recomputed calls from the 5' RACE reads with MiXCR, one row per CDR3 protein. The sample includes more than 300,000 distinct CDR3 sequences, roughly 7% of them seen just once. The input for sequencing was PBMCs, taken approximately 47 days after the first yellow fever vaccination. These TCRs come from a man aged 18 to 29 who received the YFV17D yellow fever vaccine.

As DNA, the CDR3 is TGTGCCATCAGTGAATCGGGACAGACCAATCAGCCCCAGCATTTT. Its translation: CAISESGQTNQPQHF. The rearrangement links TRBV10-3 to TRBJ1-5, with TRBD1 matching 7 bases. From germline, CDR1 is ENHRY and CDR2 SYGVKD. The V segment lost 3 bases and the J segment 3 bases; nucleotides outside the gene matches: 5. The CDR3 contains 15 residues.

The chain carries TRBV4-1 and TRBJ2-3, with D tentatively TRBD1 or TRBD2 (5 bases each). Looked up from germline, CDR1 is MGHRA and CDR2 is YSYEKL. Trimming took off 0 bases at V and 1 base at J, with 11 bases between the two ends. The CDR3 spans 16 residues. The chain's CDR3 is CASSQDVQGRTDTQYF. DNA for the CDR3: TGCGCCAGCAGCCAAGATGTTCAGGGACGCACAGATACGCAGTATTTT.

This clonotype was observed a few times. The CDR3 nucleotides read TGTGCCAGTGGCCGGGACAGCGGCCATCAGCCCCAGCATTTT. This codes for CASGRDSGHQPQHF. V gene TRBV19 combines with J gene TRBJ1-5, with 7 bases fitting TRBD1. Germline V gene data show CDR1 as LNHDA and CDR2 as SQIVND (reference sequence). Trimming at V came to 8 bases and at J to 5 bases, leaving 9 bases not matched to a gene. CDR3 length equals 14 residues.

The chain employs TRBV18 and TRBJ2-1; 8 nucleotides match TRBD1. The CDR3 covers 15 residues. The germline gives CDR1 KGHSH, CDR2 LQKENI. With 3 bases clipped from V and 6 bases from J, the junction kept 7 bases outside the gene matches. The CDR3 spells CASSPGQVPGNEQFF. The DNA for the CDR3 is TGTGCCAGCTCACCGGGACAGGTACCTGGCAATGAGCAGTTCTTC.

This chain links TRBV5-1 with TRBJ2-1; 9 nucleotides agree with TRBD1. This CDR3 region has 13 residues. Looked up from germline, CDR1 is SGHRS and CDR2 is YFSETQ. Trimming removed 4 bases from V and 5 bases from J; junction bases left unmatched: 1. CDR3 sequence: CASSRQGDNEQFF. CDR3 nucleotide sequence: TGCGCCAGCAGCCGACAGGGGGACAATGAGCAGTTCTTC. The full variable domain, in which reference TRBV5-1 and TRBJ2-1 provide the parts outside the CDR3, is KAGVTQTPRYLIKTRGQQVTLSCSPISGHRSVSWYQQTPGQGLQFLFEYFSETQRNKGNFPGRFSGRQFSNSRSEMNVSTLELGDSALYLCASSRQGDNEQFFGPGTRLTVL.

The chain couples TRBV6-1 to TRBJ2-5; no firm D call. V was clipped by 6 bases and J by 5 bases, with 13 bases between them. This CDR3 has 13 amino acids. Germline V lookup: CDR1 MNHNS, CDR2 SASEGT. The CDR3 DNA reads as TGTGCCAGCAGGTTGGCAGTTATCGAGACCCAGTACTTC. Translated, it gives CASRLAVIETQYF.

V usage is TRBV2 and J usage is TRBJ2-5; the match to TRBD2 covers 10 bases. V gave up 6 bases and J gave up 3 bases; unmatched junction bases: 7. The germline gives CDR1 SNHLY, CDR2 FYNNEI. The length of the CDR3 is 15 residues. Written as DNA, the CDR3 is TGTGCCAGCAGCCGAAACGGACTAGCGGAAGAGACCCAGTACTTC. Encoded protein: CASSRNGLAEETQYF.

This clonotype was detected a few times. The rearrangement joins TRBV5-1 to TRBJ2-1, with D perhaps TRBD1 (7 bases). CDR3 length: 14 residues. Germline CDR1 SGHRS, CDR2 YFSETQ. Trimming stripped 4 bases from V and 5 bases from J, with 13 bases between. The CDR3 sequence: CASSGGGIDNEQFF. The CDR3 DNA follows: TGCGCCAGCAGCGGAGGGGGCATAGACAATGAGCAGTTCTTC.

This clonotype was observed a single time. The V call is TRBV24-1, the J call TRBJ2-1, with 10 nucleotides matching TRBD2. Germline CDR1 KGHDR, CDR2 SFDVKD. With V trimmed by 2 bases and J by 4 bases, 4 bases remained unmatched. The CDR3 is 16 residues long. CDR3: CATSDSGTSVYNEQFF. The CDR3 region has the DNA TGTGCCACCAGTGATTCCGGGACTAGCGTATACAATGAGCAGTTCTTC.

This clonotype appeared many times. The chain has TRBV5-1 and TRBJ2-2; 7 nucleotides line up with TRBD1. The CDR3 contains 16 residues. The J segment lost 6 bases and the V segment lost 0 bases, leaving 8 bases of the junction unmatched. Germline CDR1 is SGHRS and CDR2 is YFSETQ. CDR3: CASSLARDSPSGELFF. The DNA of the CDR3 is TGCGCCAGCAGCTTGGCCCGGGACAGCCCTTCCGGGGAGCTGTTTTTT.

The V call is TRBV4-3, the J call TRBJ1-2; tentative D call: TRBD1 (5 bases). Trimming stripped 1 base from V and 0 bases from J, with 15 bases between. The germline V gene has CDR1 LGHNA and CDR2 YSLEER. The CDR3 loop spans 17 amino acids. The CDR3 region is CASSQGTGTAPNYGYTF. CDR3 nucleotide sequence: TGCGCCAGCAGCCAAGGAACCGGGACGGCCCCTAACTATGGCTACACCTTC.

The rearrangement links TRBV27 to TRBJ2-5, with D tentatively TRBD1 (5 bases). The CDR3 contains 16 residues. V lost 0 bases to trimming and J lost 1 base, with 12 bases between them. Germline V CDR1 and CDR2: MNHEY, SMNVEV (reference sequence). For the CDR3, the DNA is TGTGCCAGCAGTTTATCGATCAGGGCCTTCCAAGAGACCCAGTACTTC. Its translation: CASSLSIRAFQETQYF.

The chain carries TRBV5-3 and TRBJ2-3; D not certain. TRBV5-3 is marked as an open reading frame, function uncertain. Between the trimmed V and J ends, which lost 8 bases and 11 bases, there was a span of 21 bases. The CDR3 length is 13 residues. The CDR3 DNA sequence: TGTGCCAGGAGCCCCTGGCGCCTGGGCTTGCAGTATTTT. Protein sequence: CARSPWRLGLQYF.

This clonotype has only a few counts. J is TRBJ1-1 and V is TRBV4-1; the D is unclear. The CDR3 totals 14 residues. Trimming removed 4 bases at V and 0 bases at J, with 9 bases between. Germline V gives CDR1 MGHRA, CDR2 YSYEKL. As DNA, the CDR3 is TGCGCCAGCAGCCTACCCGTCTTGAACACTGAAGCTTTCTTT. Translation gives CASSLPVLNTEAFF.

Here the CDR3 DNA reads TGCGCCAGCAGCCTGGATATAAGCGGACAGGGTGGAAACACCATATATTTT. This encodes CASSLDISGQGGNTIYF. J is TRBJ1-3 and V is TRBV4-3, with TRBD1 matching 8 bases. Trimming removed 4 bases from V and 3 bases from J; junction bases left unmatched: 11. The CDR3 contains 17 residues. CDR1 LGHNA and CDR2 YSLEER come from the germline V gene.

A few counts support this clonotype. The rearrangement links TRBV6-2 or TRBV6-3 to TRBJ1-2; no reliable D call. The V gene lost 8 bases and the J gene lost 1 base, with 17 bases spanning the gap. The length of the CDR3 is 15 residues. In germline, CDR1 is MNHEY, CDR2 SVGEGT. The CDR3: CASRKWETSNYGYTF. For the CDR3, the DNA is TGTGCCAGCCGAAAGTGGGAAACTAGTAACTATGGCTACACCTTC.

This clonotype occurred many times. The chain joins TRBV5-1 to TRBJ2-7, with D maybe TRBD1 (6 bases). Trimming shortened V by 4 bases and J by 2 bases, and 16 bases separated the two germline ends. The germline V gene has CDR1 SGHRS and CDR2 YFSETQ. CDR3 size: 15 residues. CDR3 loop: CASSPAGTPTYEQYF. In DNA, the CDR3 is TGCGCCAGCAGCCCGGCCGGGACACCAACCTACGAGCAGTACTTC.

The sample holds a few counts of this clonotype. The chain combines TRBV12-3 or TRBV12-4 with TRBJ1-4; 12 nucleotides agree with TRBD1. The V segment lost 6 bases and the J segment 3 bases; nucleotides outside the gene matches: 2. This CDR3 has 15 amino acids. The CDR3 here is CASRGQGAANEKLFF. Here the CDR3 DNA reads TGTGCCAGCAGGGGACAGGGGGCAGCTAATGAAAAACTGTTTTTT.

This clonotype was counted only a few times. The V and J genes are TRBV6-7 and TRBJ2-3; D might be TRBD1 (6 bases). TRBV6-7 is an open reading frame, and its role is uncertain. V was shortened by 2 bases and J by 1 base, with 13 bases between the two germline ends. This CDR3 is built from 16 residues. Written as DNA, the CDR3 is TGTGCCAGCAGTTACAAAGGCAGGGGAGGCACAGATACGCAGTATTTT. Translating it yields CASSYKGRGGTDTQYF.

The chain employs TRBV7-9 and TRBJ1-2; D gene unclear. Germline V gene sequence: CDR1 SEHNR, CDR2 FQNEAQ (reference sequence). V was shortened by 7 bases and J by 0 bases, with 21 bases between the two germline ends. The CDR3 covers 17 residues. DNA for the CDR3: TGTGCCAGCACCGACCGCCAACAATCGTTAGCTAACTATGGCTACACCTTC. Protein product: CASTDRQQSLANYGYTF.

The chain carries TRBV27 and TRBJ2-2, with D uncertain. The CDR3 length is 14 residues. CDR1 MNHEY and CDR2 SMNVEV come from the germline V gene (reference sequence). Trimming took 8 bases from V and 7 from J, leaving 17 bases between them. CDR3 region: CASGEIALNGELFF. The CDR3 region has the DNA TGTGCCAGCGGGGAAATAGCTCTGAACGGGGAGCTGTTTTTT.